This TCR beta chain was sequenced during a study of neurological immune-mediated disorders. This clonotype was detected many times. The junction departs from germline at one end; a sequencing error may be responsible. The cDNA came from 5'RACE, which used 10-nucleotide random UMIs. The authors obtained over 200 million TCR-beta sequences from 15-18 subjects per sequencing run. TCRdb reprocessed the 5' RACE reads via MiXCR and lists one record per CDR3 protein. The repertoire holds about 50,000 distinct CDR3 sequences, with less than 6% as singletons. The CDR3 extends over 15 amino acids. The germline V gene encodes CDR1 LGHNA and CDR2 YNFKEQ.

Sequences were obtained from CD4+ T cells from blood. This receptor was obtained from a young woman with multiple sclerosis. The chain employs TRBV4-2 and TRBJ2-5, with 14 positions matching TRBD2. CDR3 bases: TGTGCCAGCAGCCGAATGGGACTAGCGGGGGAGAACCAGTACTTC. Protein sequence: CASSRMGLAGENQYF.